The source of this T cell receptor (beta chain) is a study of T cell repertoires in cytomegalovirus infection. Study-wide context: Recently identified HLA-C-restricted CMV epitopes and well-studied HLA-B-restricted CMV epitopes were used by the study.

TCRdb independently ran MiXCR on the reads; one entry per CDR3 protein. The sample contains 55,000 to 85,000 distinct CDR3 sequences, 20% of which appear only once. About this clonotype: The antigen is unknown.

The source of this sequence is a human donor in good health (CMV status not recorded). Some clones in this sample may be carry-over from other donors' samples. The specimen comprised CD8+ T cells from cultured PBMCs, sampled from culture after CMV antigen stimulation.

The CDR3 sequence: CASSPKGGPPDTGELFF. For the CDR3, the DNA is TGCGCCAGCAGCCCGAAGGGGGGTCCCCCGGACACCGGGGAGCTGTTTTTT. The chain combines TRBV4-1 with TRBJ2-2; perhaps D is TRBD1 or TRBD2 (6 bases each). V lost 4 bases and J lost 3, with 18 bases in between. CDR1 is MGHRA and CDR2 is YSYEKL in the germline V gene. The CDR3 sequence is 17 residues long.